These 30 T cell receptor delta chains were sequenced from one sample in a study of γδ T cells in repeated Plasmodium falciparum infection. TCRdb re-called the multiplex PCR reads through CATT. The sample has roughly 90,000 delta-chain clones, under 1.5% seen once. Flow sorting of PBMC yielded separate Vgamma9/Vdelta2+ and Vdelta2-negative gammadelta T cell populations for bulk repertoire analysis. Sequenced sample: gamma-delta T cells from blood. The receptors stem from a pool of human donors (malaria-infected and uninfected, not separated).

The rearrangement uses TRDV1 and TRDJ1; 7 bases line up with TRDD3. CDR3 length: 15 residues. V lost 2 bases, J lost 3 bases, and 6 bases stayed unmatched. CDR1 and CDR2 (germline): TSWWSYY, QGS. The CDR3 DNA reads TGTGCTCTTGGGGAAGGGATACCCCTGGCCGATAAACTCATCTTT. Its protein product is CALGEGIPLADKLIF.

In its sample, this clone was seen a few times. The protein held in TCRdb is that of a much larger clone and does not match this DNA's translation at residue 5, likely because of a read error; the protein shown is translated from the DNA. The chain recombines TRDV2 with TRDJ3, with 7 bases identical to TRDD3. Since TCRdb gives no J gene, matching the DNA to germline was used here to assign it. J gave up 0 bases and V 3 bases, and 7 bases lay outside the gene matches. CDR1 is GEAIGNYY, CDR2 EKD, per germline. The CDR3 length is 18 residues. The CDR3 loop reads CACDAKGYSSWDTRQMFF. The CDR3, as DNA: TGTGCCTGTGACGCCAAGGGATACAGCTCCTGGGACACCCGACAGATGTTTTTC.

This clone has a handful of counts. It is likely a read error: a sequence one base away is far more abundant. Other DNA sequences of this sample code for an identical CDR3. The chain uses TRDV1 and TRDJ1; D ambiguous. This CDR3 is 15 amino acids long. Trimming stripped 4 bases from V and 4 bases from J, with 16 bases between. CDR1 and CDR2 from the germline V gene are TSWWSYY and QGS. The CDR3 is CALGGHLPAVDKLIF. CDR3 sequence (DNA): TGTGCTCTTGGGGGTCACCTCCCCGCAGTCGATAAACTCATCTTT.

Turning to this clone: The TCRdb protein comes from a much larger clone and disagrees with this DNA's translation at residue 5, likely due to a read error; the protein given here is derived from the DNA. This chain links TRDV1 with TRDJ1; D not certain. The J gene was missing in TCRdb and was found by matching the end of the DNA to germline. Trimming cost V 6 bases and J 0 bases, with 26 bases left between them. This CDR3 spans 19 amino acids. Germline assignment: CDR1 TSWWSYY and CDR2 QGS. CDR3 protein: CALGMSSFPLVLYTDKLIF. The CDR3 bases are TGTGCTCTTGGTATGAGTTCTTTTCCCTTGGTACTTTACACCGATAAACTCATCTTT.

For this clone: A read error likely explains this, since a far larger clone differs by one base. Other nucleotide sequences from this sample produce the same CDR3. The chain has TRDV2 and TRDJ1, with 8 bases fitting TRDD3. The J gene is not listed in TCRdb, so it was assigned here from a DNA match to germline. Germline V gene sequence: CDR1 GEAIGNYY, CDR2 EKD. Unmatched junction bases numbered 17, after V lost 0 bases and J lost 0 bases. The CDR3 has 20 residues. CDR3 nucleotides: TGTGCCTGTGACACCATACGGGTCATGGGGGATGCAATTTACACCGATAAACTCATCTTT. Amino acid sequence: CACDTIRVMGDAIYTDKLIF.

There are many counts of this clone. J is TRDJ1 and V is TRDV1; 9 bases match TRDD3. No J gene is reported in TCRdb; it was inferred here by comparing the DNA with germline. V lost 2 bases to trimming and J lost 0 bases; unmatched junction nucleotides: 13. Germline lookup yields CDR1 TSWWSYY and CDR2 QGS. The CDR3 covers 19 residues. CDR3 sequence reads: CALGEGSYAGGSYTDKLIF. The DNA for the CDR3 is TGTGCTCTTGGGGAAGGGTCCTACGCTGGGGGATCGTACACCGATAAACTCATCTTT.

As for this clone: It may be a read error: a sequence one base away is much more abundant. This specimen includes other DNA sequences encoding the same CDR3. The chain is built from TRDV1 and TRDJ2; TRDD3 matches at 10 bases. TCRdb offers no J gene call, so here the DNA was matched to germline to obtain one. Germline V gene data show CDR1 as TSWWSYY and CDR2 as QGS. This CDR3 is 21 amino acids long. The V and J ends lost 3 bases and 2 bases, in that order; junction bases with no gene match: 18. The CDR3 loop is CALGDRLGYWGMLALTAQLFF. For the CDR3, the DNA is TGTGCTCTTGGGGACCGCCTAGGATACTGGGGGATGCTTGCCTTGACAGCACAACTCTTCTTT.

Details on this clone: A read error likely explains why the TCRdb protein, taken from a much larger clone, differs from this DNA's translation at residue 8; the protein shown is translated from the DNA. This chain links TRDV1 with TRDJ1, with 8 nucleotides matching TRDD3. With 2 bases clipped from V and 2 bases from J, the junction kept 16 bases outside the gene matches. CDR1 and CDR2 (germline): TSWWSYY, QGS. This CDR3 contains 19 residues. In nucleotides, the CDR3 is TGTGCTCTTGGGGAAGGGCCTGCCCCGAGGGATACGGGAACCGATAAACTCATCTTT. Translated: CALGEGPAPRDTGTDKLIF.

This clone was counted only a few times. A far larger clone is one nucleotide away, so this likely arose from a read error. The same CDR3 arises from other DNA sequences in this sample as well. V is TRDV2 and J is TRDJ1; possibly TRDD3 for D (7 bases). This CDR3 has 18 amino acids. Germline CDR1 and CDR2: GEAIGNYY and EKD. DNA for the CDR3: TGTGCCTGTGGTCCTTCCGCTAGCCTGGGGGCTTACACCGATAAGCTCATCTTT. Its protein product is CACGPSASLGAYTDKLIF.

As regards this clone: A read error is likely here: a far larger clone is one base away. The sample has other DNA sequences that encode this CDR3 too. The chain links TRDV2 to TRDJ1, with 9 bases lining up with TRDD3. Because TCRdb records no J gene, it was assigned here through a match of the DNA to germline. The CDR3 length is 15 residues. Per germline, CDR1 GEAIGNYY and CDR2 EKD. CDR3 DNA sequence: TGTGCCTGCAATACTGGGGGACATTACACTGATAAACTCATCTTT. Translation: CACNTGGHYTDKLIF.

Concerning this clone: This DNA translates differently at residue 4 from the TCRdb protein, which is that of a much larger clone; a read error is likely, and the protein shown is the DNA's own translation. The chain joins TRDV2 to TRDJ2, with 10 bases identical to TRDD3. The J gene was not available in TCRdb and was assigned here by matching the DNA to germline segments. The germline CDR1 and CDR2 sequences are GEAIGNYY and EKD. The CDR3 totals 19 residues. With V trimmed by 5 bases and J by 4 bases, 18 bases remained unmatched. The CDR3 coding sequence is TGTGCCTGTGGCCCCATATCTTGGGGGATACTTGCCGGGACAGCACAACTCTTCTTT. Its protein is CACGPISWGILAGTAQLFF.

As to this clone: A far bigger clonotype differs at one base, so this is likely a read error. The gene calls are TRDV2 and TRDJ3; 9 nucleotides align to TRDD3. TCRdb does not report a J gene; here it was assigned by matching the DNA to germline references. Germline V gives CDR1 GEAIGNYY, CDR2 EKD. The CDR3 covers 20 residues. V was pared by 0 bases and J by 2 bases, with 10 bases of the junction left unmatched. In nucleotides, the CDR3 is TGTGCCTGTGACACCTCCGAGGGGATACGCCACGCCTGGGACACCCGACAGATGTTTTTC. It specifies CACDTSEGIRHAWDTRQMFF.

This clone has ten or more counts. The J gene is TRDJ2, the V gene TRDV1; 8 nucleotides agree with TRDD3. Germline trimming cut 3 bases from V and 5 bases from J; bases unmatched to any gene: 14. This CDR3 comprises 18 residues. CDR1 TSWWSYY and CDR2 QGS come from the germline V gene. The CDR3 nucleotides read TGTGCTCTTGGGGACCCTACGTTTAAATTGGGGGATACAGCACAACTCTTCTTT. Translating it yields CALGDPTFKLGDTAQLFF.

This clone has only a few counts. One base separates it from a far larger clone, so it is likely a read error. Other nucleotide sequences from this sample produce the same CDR3. The chain uses TRDV1 and TRDJ1; 7 nucleotides align to TRDD3. TCRdb records no J gene; here it was assigned by comparing the DNA to germline. The length of the CDR3 is 21 residues. Trimming removed 0 bases from V and 3 bases from J; junction bases left unmatched: 22. Germline CDR1 reads TSWWSYY; CDR2 reads QGS. In DNA form, the CDR3 reads TGTGCTCTTGGGGAACTAATGGGGTACTGGGGAATACCCTACCTTCCCGATAAACTCATCTTT. Residues: CALGELMGYWGIPYLPDKLIF.

The sample holds many counts of this clone. The chain couples TRDV1 to TRDJ1; 8 positions agree with TRDD2. The CDR3 sequence is 20 residues long. V shed 0 bases and J 5 bases; nucleotides not matched to a gene: 20. Germline V gives CDR1 TSWWSYY, CDR2 QGS. CDR3 sequence (DNA): TGTGCTCTTGGGGAACTTATGACTTCCTACAGGACTGGGACTAAGGATAAACTCATCTTT. Its translation: CALGELMTSYRTGTKDKLIF.

In regard to this clone: TCRdb assigns this DNA the protein of a much larger clone, which departs from its translation at residue 13; this likely reflects a read error, and the protein shown comes from translating the DNA. The chain links TRDV1 to TRDJ1, with 8 nucleotides matching TRDD3. The germline V gene encodes CDR1 TSWWSYY and CDR2 QGS. The CDR3 contains 16 residues. CDR3 sequence (DNA): TGTGCTCTTGGGGATCTACTGCACTGGGGGGCCGATAGACTCATCTTT. Its protein is CALGDLLHWGADRLIF.

This clone has just a few counts. This probably arose from a read error, given a far larger clone one base away. Additional DNA sequences in this sample encode the identical CDR3. The chain is built from TRDV1 and TRDJ1; D may be TRDD3 (5 bases). Matching the DNA to germline supplied the J gene, which TCRdb does not give. This CDR3 comprises 16 residues. Germline values: CDR1 TSWWSYY, CDR2 QGS. CDR3 sequence reads: CALGDPLTGYTDKLIF. DNA for the CDR3: TGCGCTCTTGGGGACCCATTAACCGGGTACACCGATAAACTCATCTTT.

In this sample, this clone turned up many times. The V and J genes are TRDV1 and TRDJ1; 7 bases line up with TRDD3. The CDR3 is 16 residues long. Germline V gives CDR1 TSWWSYY, CDR2 QGS. The V and J ends lost 6 bases and 3 bases, in that order; junction bases with no gene match: 13. CDR3 nucleotide sequence: TGTGCTCTTGGATGCTACTGGCTGGGGGGGTCCGATAAACTCATCTTT. Translation: CALGCYWLGGSDKLIF.

As to this clone: The TCRdb protein comes from a much larger clone and disagrees with this DNA's translation at residue 9, likely due to a read error; the protein given here is derived from the DNA. The J gene went uncalled, whereas the V gene is TRDV1; the table's D call, TRDD3, has no DNA check behind it. Germline CDR1 is TSWWSYY and CDR2 is QGS. The CDR3 has 14 residues. The CDR3 region has the DNA TGTGCTCTTGGGGAACACCTGGGGGAGTCGGTGCTCATCTTT. Amino acids: CALGEHLGESVLIF.

This clone was recorded a few times. It is likely a read error: a sequence one base away is far more abundant. Additional DNA sequences in this sample encode the identical CDR3. V and J are TRDV1 and TRDJ1; 8 nucleotides line up with TRDD3. CDR3 length: 17 residues. Germline V gives CDR1 TSWWSYY, CDR2 QGS. The CDR3 DNA is TGTGCTCTTGGAGAGCGGCCTCCGGGGGATATAACCGATAAACTAATCTTT. This translates into CALGERPPGDITDKLIF.

This clone appeared a few times. A read error is likely here: a far larger clone is one base away. Different DNA sequences within this sample yield the same CDR3. The V gene call is TRDV1, and the J gene call is absent; the table assigns TRDD3, which was not confirmed against the DNA. Germline V gene sequence: CDR1 TSWWSYY, CDR2 QGS. The CDR3 consists of 22 residues. CDR3 residues: CALGELGCGDAGIPWATDKLIF. Here the CDR3 DNA reads TGTGCTCTTGGGGAACTAGGGTGTGGCGATGCGGGGATACCCTGGGCGACCGATAAACTCATTTTT.

This clone has only a few counts. A read error is likely here: a far larger clone is one base away. Other DNA sequences in this sample translate to the same CDR3. CDR3 loop: CACDPRSSWDTRQMFF. As DNA, the CDR3 is TGTGCCTGTGACCCGCGGAGCTCCTGGGACACCCGACAGATGTTCTTC. J gene calling gave no result, while the V gene is TRDV2. From germline, CDR1 is GEAIGNYY and CDR2 EKD. The CDR3 contains 16 residues.

This clone occurred a few times. TCRdb assigns this DNA the protein of a much larger clone, which departs from its translation at residue 7; this likely reflects a read error, and the protein shown comes from translating the DNA. The chain couples TRDV1 to TRDJ2, with 12 nucleotides matching TRDD3. The CDR3 consists of 21 residues. The ends lost 6 bases at V and 2 bases at J; junction bases unmatched: 19. Germline V gives CDR1 TSWWSYY, CDR2 QGS. Written as DNA, the CDR3 is TGTGCTCTTGGTCAGGCTCCCCCGTACTGGGGGATACAGGCCTTGACAGCACAACTCTTCTTT. It specifies CALGQAPPYWGIQALTAQLFF.

This clone occurred a few times. A far larger clone differs by one base, so this is likely a read error. Other DNA sequences within the sample encode an identical CDR3. V is TRDV2 and J is TRDJ1; possible D gene TRDD3, 7 bases. The J gene is not listed in TCRdb, so it was assigned here from a DNA match to germline. Trimming took off 0 bases at V and 0 bases at J, with 43 bases between the two ends. The CDR3 sequence is 26 residues long. The germline CDR1 and CDR2 sequences are GEAIGNYY and EKD. CDR3 nucleotides: TGTGCCTGTGACACCGTAAGGCCTCCTACTGGGCTTGGTGGATACGCGGTGGGTCAGTACACCGATAAACTCATCTTT. Amino acid sequence: CACDTVRPPTGLGGYAVGQYTDKLIF.

This clone was found a few times. The gene calls are TRDV1 and TRDJ1, with 10 bases that match TRDD3. The J gene, left out of TCRdb, was set here by checking the DNA against germline. With 1 base clipped from V and 0 bases from J, the junction kept 35 bases outside the gene matches. Germline V gene data show CDR1 as TSWWSYY and CDR2 as QGS. This CDR3 is built from 27 residues. The CDR3 sequence: CALGEPASSYAQGGGYNGDFYTDKLIF. The CDR3 coding sequence is TGTGCTCTTGGGGAACCCGCTTCTTCCTACGCGCAGGGTGGGGGATACAACGGGGATTTTTACACCGATAAACTCATCTTT.

In the case of this clone: A far larger clone differs by one base, so this is likely a read error. Other nucleotide sequences in the sample specify the same CDR3. The V gene was identified as TRDV2, while no J gene was called; whether TRDD3, the table's D call, matches the DNA was not checked. There are 21 residues in the CDR3. The germline V gene encodes CDR1 GEAIGNYY and CDR2 EKD. In nucleotides, the CDR3 is TGTGCCTGTGACACCGTTCAAGGGGCTAAAAATTTCCAGGGCGAGGGCGATAAACTTATCTTT. This sequence encodes CACDTVQGAKNFQGEGDKLIF.

Regarding this clone: The protein recorded in TCRdb matches a much larger clone and deviates from this DNA's translation at residue 6, suggesting a read error; the protein here is obtained by translating the DNA. V is TRDV2 and J is TRDJ1, with 10 bases that match TRDD3. As TCRdb names no J gene, one was assigned here on the basis of a DNA match to germline. Unmatched junction bases numbered 3, after V lost 0 bases and J lost 3 bases. Germline CDR1 reads GEAIGNYY; CDR2 reads EKD. The CDR3 runs to 15 residues. CDR3 region: CACDTLGDRADKLIF. CDR3 DNA: TGTGCCTGTGACACCCTGGGGGATAGGGCCGATAAACTCATCTTT.

This clone showed up many times. This rearrangement joins TRDV1 to TRDJ1, with 8 bases matching TRDD3. As TCRdb names no J gene, one was assigned here on the basis of a DNA match to germline. CDR1 and CDR2 (germline): TSWWSYY, QGS. There are 21 residues in the CDR3. J gave up 5 bases and V 2 bases, and 25 bases lay outside the gene matches. This chain's CDR3 is CALGEIPLRKGYAKGEDKLIF. Here the CDR3 DNA reads TGTGCTCTTGGGGAAATCCCTCTTCGTAAGGGATACGCTAAGGGTGAGGATAAACTCATCTTT.

Note on this clone: This sequence is one base from a far larger clone and is likely a read error. Other nucleotide sequences from this sample produce the same CDR3. The gene calls are TRDV2 and TRDJ2, with TRDD3 matching 8 bases. Germline lookup yields CDR1 GEAIGNYY and CDR2 EKD. Losses at the gene ends were 0 bases for V and 2 bases for J; bases not matched to a gene: 10. The CDR3 extends over 18 amino acids. CDR3 DNA: TGTGCCTGTGACACCTTACTGGGGGCTAACTCCTTGACAGCACAACTCTTCTTT. Encoded protein: CACDTLLGANSLTAQLFF.

The rearrangement links TRDV1 to TRDJ1, with D possibly being TRDD3 (6 bases). Matching the DNA to germline supplied the J gene, which TCRdb does not give. The germline V and J ends were trimmed by 2 bases and 4 bases, with 32 bases remaining between them. Germline loops: CDR1 TSWWSYY, CDR2 QGS. The CDR3 loop spans 21 amino acids. CDR3 DNA sequence: TGTGCTCTTGGGGAATTCGGTCTTAGGACCGTGGGGATTAGTTTTAGCGATAAACTCATCTTT. Translated, it gives CALGEFGLRTVGISFSDKLIF.